This passage covers 9 T cell receptor beta chains from one sample sequenced in a study of CD8+CD57+ T cells in acquired aplastic anemia. An expansion of CD8+CD57+ cells by flow cytometry had been shown in patients chosen for sequencing. Profiling of TCR beta VDJ combinations and CDR3 sequences used genomic DNA as template. TCRdb reanalysed the reads using MiXCR and keeps one entry per CDR3 protein. The sample holds approximately 150,000 distinct CDR3 sequences, about two thirds seen once. The sequenced material came from sorted CD4+, CD8+, or CD8+CD57+ T cells (not recorded which) from PBMCs. The receptors were sampled from a human donor with aplastic anemia.

The genes are TRBV10-3 and TRBJ2-7; 11 positions match TRBD1. V shed 7 bases, J shed 3 bases, and the junction held 14 bases outside the gene matches. Germline lookup yields CDR1 ENHRY and CDR2 SYGVKD. The CDR3 covers 17 residues. The CDR3 spells CAIKVASRGTGGYEQYF. As DNA, the CDR3 is TGTGCCATCAAGGTAGCGTCCCGAGGGACAGGGGGCTACGAGCAGTACTTC.

This clonotype was picked up one time. Since no conserved phenylalanine or tryptophan closes the CDR3, a read error is the likely cause. CDR3 sequence: CASSTGQGRVYGYTC. The CDR3 DNA sequence: TGTGCCAGCAGCACGGGACAGGGAAGGGTTTATGGCTACACCTGC. The chain joins TRBV5-6 to TRBJ1-2, with 9 bases matching TRBD1. Trimming cost V 4 bases and J 5 bases; bases outside gene matches: 9. The CDR3 is 15 residues long. The germline V gene has CDR1 SGHDT and CDR2 YYEEEE.

The rearrangement uses TRBV7-9 and TRBJ2-1; maybe TRBD2 (6 bases). Germline values: CDR1 SEHNR, CDR2 FQNEAQ (reference sequence). Trimming took off 1 base at V and 10 bases at J, with 11 bases between the two ends. The CDR3 totals 13 residues. The CDR3 spells CASSLEGGREQFF. CDR3 bases: TGTGCCAGCAGCTTAGAGGGAGGTAGAGAGCAGTTCTTC.

This chain joins TRBV7-2 and TRBJ2-3, with D perhaps TRBD1 or TRBD2 (6 bases each). From germline, CDR1 is SGHTA and CDR2 FQGNSA. V dropped 3 bases and J dropped 2 bases, with 18 bases sitting between them. The CDR3 loop spans 17 amino acids. CDR3 nucleotides: TGTGCCAGCAGCTTCTCGATGGGGGGCACGTACACAGATACGCAGTATTTT. Its translation is CASSFSMGGTYTDTQYF. Looking up the rest from reference TRBV7-2 and TRBJ2-3 gives the full variable domain: GAGVSQSPSNKVTEKGKDVELRCDPISGHTALYWYRQSLGQGLEFLIYFQGNSAPDKSGLPSDRFSAERTGGSVSTLTIQRTQQEDSAVYLCASSFSMGGTYTDTQYFGPGTRLTVL.

The V call is TRBV15, the J call TRBJ2-1; D ambiguous. This CDR3 comprises 14 residues. The V gene's germline CDR1 is LNHNV and CDR2 YYDKDF (reference sequence). Between the trimmed V and J ends, which lost 1 base and 10 bases, there was a span of 14 bases. The CDR3 coding sequence is TGTGCCACCAGCAGAGGGGGTGATTTAGTGGAGCAGTTCTTC. Residues: CATSRGGDLVEQFF. The full variable domain, its missing parts supplied by reference TRBV15 and TRBJ2-1, is DAMVIQNPRYQVTQFGKPVTLSCSQTLNHNVMYWYQQKSSQAPKLLFHYYDKDFNNEADTPDNFQSRRPNTSFCFLDIRSPGLGDTAMYLCATSRGGDLVEQFFGPGTRLTVL.

The CDR3 loop is CATSRADRGPSYEQYF. CDR3 nucleotide sequence: TGTGCCACCAGCAGGGCCGACAGGGGGCCTTCCTACGAGCAGTACTTC. The chain uses TRBV15 and TRBJ2-7; 10 bases are shared with TRBD1. CDR1 LNHNV and CDR2 YYDKDF come from the germline V gene (reference sequence). The CDR3 covers 16 residues. V gave up 3 bases and J gave up 1 base; unmatched junction bases: 6.

The chain employs TRBV11-2 and TRBJ1-2; the D gene is possibly TRBD1 (6 bases). Trimming took 3 bases from V and 5 from J, leaving 13 bases between them. Germline V CDR1 and CDR2: SGHAT, FQNNGV. The CDR3 extends over 14 amino acids. The CDR3: CASSFGQSFYGYTF. The CDR3, as DNA: TGTGCCAGCAGCTTCGGACAGAGCTTTTATGGCTACACCTTC.

Regarding this clonotype: The final CDR3 position lacks the conserved phenylalanine or tryptophan, pointing to a likely read error. The DNA is left out, because the CDR3 cannot be placed on it with certainty; the CDR3 is given as TCRdb lists it. The genes are TRBV6-4 and TRBJ2-5; the DNA was not used to check the table's D call, TRBD1. Germline values: CDR1 MRHNA, CDR2 SNTAGT. The CDR3 length equals 10 residues, ends included. CDR3: CASSEETGNT.

This clonotype was detected a few times. The CDR3 nucleotides are TGTGCCAGCAGTGAGCCCCCGTACAATGAGCAGTTCTTC. Translated, it gives CASSEPPYNEQFF. V and J are TRBV6-4 and TRBJ2-1; D remains unclear. Germline-derived CDR1 and CDR2 are MRHNA and SNTAGT. V was pared by 3 bases and J by 4 bases, with 7 bases between. The CDR3 is made up of 13 amino acids.